Presented here are 25 T cell receptor beta chains from one specimen sequenced in a study of blood T cell repertoires in COVID-19 (dated by TCRdb to the early 2020s). Libraries were built with the immunoSEQ multiplex PCR assay. TCRdb took over this immuneACCESS table, retaining in-frame rearrangements with V and J assigned. Such tables are incomplete; in checked studies, under half of the missing clones stem from an unresolved V gene, and the remainder is unexplained. Within this sample are approximately 69,000 clones, with roughly four fifths of them counted one time only. Jointly, the top ten make up roughly 20% of the sample. Sequencing used peripheral blood. The source of these receptors is a woman aged 70-85 years with acute or convalescent COVID-19.

CDR3 loop: CASSVFSSSIGELFF. The CDR3 DNA reads TGTGCCAGCAGCGTTTTCTCTAGTTCAATCGGGGAGCTGTTTTTT. The chain uses TRBV9 and TRBJ2-2; D remains unclear. The CDR3 is 15 residues long. Trimming left V 2 bases short and J 7 bases short, with 15 bases between. The germline CDR1 and CDR2 sequences are SGDLS and YYNGEE.

This clone was seen more than once but under ten times. This rearrangement joins TRBV28 to TRBJ1-6; 12 nucleotides align to TRBD1. With 8 bases clipped from V and 9 bases from J, the junction kept 8 bases outside the gene matches. Germline V gene data show CDR1 as MDHEN and CDR2 as SYDVKM. The CDR3 runs 15 residues. This CDR3 reads CASHIGDRGLSPLHF. The CDR3 DNA reads TGTGCCAGCCATATCGGGGACAGGGGGCTTTCACCCCTCCACTTT.

The chain recombines TRBV11-2 with TRBJ2-7; 9 bases match TRBD2. Germline V gene data show CDR1 as SGHAT and CDR2 as FQNNGV. Trimming at V came to 5 bases and at J to 3 bases, leaving 2 bases not matched to a gene. The CDR3 length is 13 residues. CDR3 sequence: CASSPSGIYEQYF. The CDR3 DNA follows: TGTGCCAGCAGCCCTAGCGGGATCTACGAGCAGTACTTC.

The chain carries TRBV29-1 and TRBJ2-3, with D perhaps TRBD1 (5 bases). Germline V lookup: CDR1 SQVTM, CDR2 ANQGSEA. The CDR3 runs 13 residues. Between the trimmed V and J ends, which lost 3 bases and 2 bases, there was a span of 9 bases. CDR3 in amino acids: CSVESGITDTQYF. The DNA of the CDR3 is TGCAGCGTTGAGTCAGGGATCACAGATACGCAGTATTTT.

The rearrangement joins TRBV5-1 to TRBJ2-7; 16 bases are shared with TRBD2. The CDR3 spans 16 residues. Trimming cost V 5 bases and J 4 bases; bases outside gene matches: 6. CDR1 and CDR2 from the germline V gene are SGHRS and YFSETQ. CDR3 in amino acids: CASSSGTSGRVYEQYF. CDR3 in DNA: TGCGCCAGCAGTTCTGGGACTAGCGGGAGGGTGTACGAGCAGTACTTC.

The gene calls are TRBV6-2 or TRBV6-3 and TRBJ1-2, with D perhaps matching TRBD1 (5 bases). Germline loops: CDR1 MNHEY, CDR2 SVGEGT. This CDR3 has 15 residues. Trimming removed 0 bases from V and 7 bases from J, with 15 bases in between. For the CDR3, the DNA is TGTGCCAGCAGTTACTCTGGCAGGGAACGAGGTGGCTACACCTTC. Translated: CASSYSGRERGGYTF.

The rearrangement uses TRBV28 and TRBJ2-3; TRBD2 might be the D (6 bases). The germline gives CDR1 MDHEN, CDR2 SYDVKM. The V end lost 3 bases, the J end lost 3 bases, and 7 bases lay between the germline ends. The CDR3 has 13 residues. As DNA, the CDR3 is TGTGCCAGCAGTTTTGGGGGGACAGATACGCAGTATTTT. Translation gives CASSFGGTDTQYF.

This rearrangement joins TRBV28 to TRBJ1-2; 10 bases align to TRBD1. V lost 7 bases to trimming and J lost 3 bases; unmatched junction nucleotides: 14. Looked up from germline, CDR1 is MDHEN and CDR2 is SYDVKM. CDR3 length: 17 residues. CDR3 sequence reads: CASNSNGQGGFDYGYTF. The CDR3 coding sequence is TGTGCCAGCAATTCGAACGGACAGGGGGGATTTGACTATGGCTACACCTTC.

The V and J genes are TRBV16 and TRBJ1-2; D possibly corresponds to TRBD1 (6 bases). The V end lost 0 bases, the J end lost 7 bases, and 18 bases lay between the germline ends. The CDR3 runs 16 residues. CDR1 is KGHSY and CDR2 is FQNENV in the germline V gene. CDR3 nucleotide sequence: TGTGCCAGCAGCCAATCCACCTTTGGGGGCTCGGTTGGCTACACCTTC. It is translated as CASSQSTFGGSVGYTF.

This clone was detected a few times. The chain carries TRBV27 and TRBJ1-2; 10 bases line up with TRBD1. Trimming at V came to 10 bases and at J to 4 bases, leaving 9 bases not matched to a gene. The CDR3 is 14 residues long. Germline CDR1 reads MNHEY; CDR2 reads SMNVEV (reference sequence). CDR3: CATRGTGDGYGYTF. In DNA form, the CDR3 reads TGTGCCACAAGAGGGACAGGGGATGGCTATGGCTACACCTTC.

The rearrangement uses TRBV2 and TRBJ2-7; no reliable D call. The CDR3 loop spans 13 amino acids. V was cut by 4 bases and J by 2 bases, with 9 bases left in between. CDR1 and CDR2 (germline): SNHLY, FYNNEI. The CDR3 is CASSGRNPYEQYF. In DNA, the CDR3 is TGTGCCAGCAGTGGGCGGAATCCCTACGAGCAGTACTTC.

The rearrangement links TRBV29-1 to TRBJ2-3, with a weak D call TRBD1 (6 bases). CDR3 size: 15 residues. Trimming took off 5 bases at V and 0 bases at J, with 15 bases between the two ends. CDR1 SQVTM and CDR2 ANQGSEA come from the germline V gene. The CDR3 sequence: CSVKDSLTSTDTQYF. CDR3 coding DNA: TGCAGCGTTAAGGACAGTTTGACTAGCACAGATACGCAGTATTTT.

For the CDR3, the DNA is TGTGCCAGCAGCCTCCGGACAGGGCAGGGAAACACCATATATTTT. Encoded protein: CASSLRTGQGNTIYF. This sequence joins TRBV3-1 (or the pseudogene TRBV3-2) and TRBJ1-3; 8 bases align to TRBD1. CDR3 size: 15 residues. V lost 4 bases to trimming and J lost 4 bases; unmatched junction nucleotides: 6. Germline CDR1 is LGHDT and CDR2 is YNNKEL (reference sequence).

The rearrangement links TRBV20-1 to TRBJ2-3; 7 bases fit TRBD1. The germline V gene has CDR1 DFQATT and CDR2 SNEGSKA (reference sequence). This CDR3 contains 12 residues. With V trimmed by 4 bases and J by 6 bases, 4 bases remained unmatched. CDR3 region: CSATDRDDTQYF. The CDR3 nucleotides are TGCAGTGCTACTGACAGGGATGATACGCAGTATTTT.

The gene calls are TRBV5-1 and TRBJ2-2, with D tentatively TRBD2 (5 bases). CDR3 length: 15 amino acids. Per the germline V gene, CDR1 is SGHRS and CDR2 is YFSETQ. V lost 0 bases, J lost 4 bases, and 10 bases lay in between. This CDR3 is CASSLARAGTGELFF. CDR3 nucleotide sequence: TGCGCCAGCAGCTTGGCTCGGGCGGGCACCGGGGAGCTGTTTTTT.

The V and J genes are TRBV7-9 and TRBJ1-2; TRBD1 matches 9 bases. This CDR3 contains 13 residues. The V segment lost 6 bases and the J segment 4 bases; nucleotides outside the gene matches: 3. Germline V gives CDR1 SEHNR, CDR2 FQNEAQ (reference sequence). This chain's CDR3 is CASSPDRGYGYTF. The CDR3, as DNA: TGTGCCAGCAGTCCGGACAGGGGCTATGGCTACACCTTC. The whole variable domain, remainder taken from reference TRBV7-9 and TRBJ1-2, is DTGVSQNPRHKITKRGQNVTFRCDPISEHNRLYWYRQTLGQGPEFLTYFQNEAQLEKSRLLSDRFSAERPKGSFSTLEIQRTEQGDSAMYLCASSPDRGYGYTFGSGTRLTVV.

The genes are TRBV6-2 or TRBV6-3 and TRBJ2-5, with 8 bases lining up with TRBD2. Germline CDR1 and CDR2: MNHEY and SVGEGT. V lost 5 bases and J lost 4; bases outside the gene matches: 12. This CDR3 comprises 16 residues. This chain's CDR3 is CASSLRVAGLGETQYF. The CDR3 DNA is TGTGCCAGCAGTCTCCGGGTAGCGGGGCTAGGAGAGACCCAGTACTTC.

The chain recombines TRBV28 with TRBJ2-7; TRBD2 is a possible D gene (5 bases). The V end lost 4 bases, the J end lost 0 bases, and 13 bases lay between the germline ends. The CDR3 is 15 residues long. The germline V gene encodes CDR1 MDHEN and CDR2 SYDVKM. In DNA, the CDR3 is TGTGCCAGCAGTTCCCCTAGCAGAAGCTCCTACGAGCAGTACTTC. Encoded protein: CASSSPSRSSYEQYF.

The genes are TRBV10-1 and TRBJ1-5, with D hard to call. The CDR3 has 12 amino acids. Deletions cut 8 bases from V and 2 bases from J, with 7 bases between. Looked up from germline, CDR1 is WNHNN and CDR2 is SYGVQD (reference sequence). As DNA, the CDR3 is TGCGCCAGCGGAGATGGCAATCAGCCCCAGCATTTT. Its protein is CASGDGNQPQHF.

The rearrangement uses TRBV10-3 and TRBJ2-1; TRBD2 matches 11 bases. Germline CDR1 and CDR2: ENHRY and SYGVKD. V gave up 7 bases and J gave up 4 bases; unmatched junction bases: 9. The CDR3 runs to 16 residues. CDR3 loop: CAINRGTSGVYNEQFF. CDR3 nucleotides: TGTGCCATCAATCGAGGGACTAGCGGCGTGTACAATGAGCAGTTCTTC.

The chain links TRBV7-9 to TRBJ2-2; D possibly corresponds to TRBD1 (6 bases). CDR3 length: 14 residues. V gave up 3 bases and J gave up 1 base, with 6 bases separating them. Germline V gene lookup returns CDR1 SEHNR and CDR2 FQNEAQ (reference sequence). The CDR3 nucleotides are TGTGCCAGCAGCTTGGGACAGAACACCGGGGAGCTGTTTTTT. It codes for CASSLGQNTGELFF.

The rearrangement uses TRBV3-1 (or the pseudogene TRBV3-2) and TRBJ2-3, with TRBD2 matching over 8 bases. The germline gives CDR1 LGHDT, CDR2 YNNKEL (reference sequence). This CDR3 has 17 residues. V lost 0 bases and J lost 2; bases outside the gene matches: 7. The CDR3 DNA follows: TGTGCCAGCAGCCAAGAACGGCTAGCGGGCCCCACAGATACGCAGTATTTT. Amino acid sequence: CASSQERLAGPTDTQYF.

The V gene is TRBV18, the J gene TRBJ2-2; TRBD1 agrees at 7 bases. CDR3 size: 16 residues. Germline V gene sequence: CDR1 KGHSH, CDR2 LQKENI. V was clipped by 2 bases and J by 5 bases; unmatched bases: 8. The CDR3 spells CASSPKRQGGTGELFF. DNA for the CDR3: TGTGCCAGCTCACCAAAAAGACAGGGCGGGACCGGGGAGCTGTTTTTT.

This chain connects TRBV5-4 to TRBJ2-1; no definite D call. The germline V gene has CDR1 SGHNT and CDR2 YYREEE (reference sequence). V shed 1 base and J shed 5 bases, with 13 bases lying between them. The CDR3 has 15 amino acids. The DNA of the CDR3 is TGTGCCAGCAGCTTGATTCCGGTAAATCACAATGAGCAGTTCTTC. Protein: CASSLIPVNHNEQFF.

The rearrangement links TRBV6-5 to TRBJ1-6, with 10 bases fitting TRBD1. V shed 7 bases, J shed 9 bases, and the junction held 9 bases outside the gene matches. The CDR3 sequence is 15 residues long. The germline V gene encodes CDR1 MNHEY and CDR2 SVGAGI. The CDR3 here is CASIPPGTGASPLHF. CDR3 nucleotide sequence: TGTGCCAGCATCCCCCCGGGGACAGGGGCTTCACCCCTCCACTTT.